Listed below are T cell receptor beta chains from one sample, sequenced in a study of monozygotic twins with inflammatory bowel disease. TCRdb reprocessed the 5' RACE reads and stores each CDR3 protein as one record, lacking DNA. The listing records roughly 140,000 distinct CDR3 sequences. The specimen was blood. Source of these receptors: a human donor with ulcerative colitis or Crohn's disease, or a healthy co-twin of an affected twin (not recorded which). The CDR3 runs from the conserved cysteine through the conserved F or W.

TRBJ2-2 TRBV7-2 CASSLRPGTGELFF
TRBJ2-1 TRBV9 CASSVTSLGEQFF
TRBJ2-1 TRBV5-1 CASSLESRQGVMNEQFF
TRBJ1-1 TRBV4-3 CASSQDRRGGQNTEAFF
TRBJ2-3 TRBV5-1 CASRQRGGPDTQYF
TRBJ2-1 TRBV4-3 CASSQEGQGFRNEQFF
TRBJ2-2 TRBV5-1 CASSFNLIGGASAGELFF
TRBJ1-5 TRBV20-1 CSARVVTGDITHSNQPQHF
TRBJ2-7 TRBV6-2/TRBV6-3 CASSYMVGTHYEQYF
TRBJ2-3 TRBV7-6 CASSSRTAPSTDTQYF
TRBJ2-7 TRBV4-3 CASSLLRGATYEQYF
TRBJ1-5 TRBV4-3 CASSQDLGTGYGDQPQHF
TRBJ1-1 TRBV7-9 CASSLTGAGTEAFF
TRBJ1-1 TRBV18 CASSPLGTMNTEAFF
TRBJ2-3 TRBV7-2 CASSLGTSGGSDTQYF
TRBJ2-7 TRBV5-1 CASSTGQVLPYEQYF
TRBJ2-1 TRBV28 CASSPQGIPYNEQFF
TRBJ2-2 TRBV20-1 CSARGFSLARQTNTGELFF
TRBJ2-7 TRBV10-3 CATHGQSYEQYF
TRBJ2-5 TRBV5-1 CASSLGGTSGQETQYF
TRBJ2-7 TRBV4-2 CASSQDPGSYEQYF
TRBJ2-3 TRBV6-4 CASSVGDKSTDTQYF
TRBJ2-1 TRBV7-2 CASSTTGSYEQFF
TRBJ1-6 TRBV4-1 CATRDRGDSPLHF
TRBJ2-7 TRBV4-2 CASSQDRARGLYEQYF
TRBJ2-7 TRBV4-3 CASSQDRGTGRYEQYF
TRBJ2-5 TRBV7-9 CASSSPQGRETQYF
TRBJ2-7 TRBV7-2 CASSFVTGSEQYF
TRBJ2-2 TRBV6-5 CASSYSYRADTGELFF